These T cell receptor beta chains were read from a single sample in a study of cytomegalovirus exposure and HLA in healthy donors. Some clones are missing from TCRdb's copy, which holds only in-frame ones; the method was immunoSEQ multiplex PCR. There are 65,000 to 95,000 clones in the sample; 78% occur only once, and 5.5% to 7% lies in the top ten. Specimen: PBMCs. The receptors derive from a male donor in good health and CMV-seropositive. Both conserved end residues are part of each CDR3. The D gene is left open where the match is weak. Clone size is given for some rows only: seen once, a few or many times, or a class if the clone is expanded.

J: TRBJ1-2; V: TRBV9; size: -; length: 13; D: TRBD1; CDR3: CASSVRTGGGYTF; DNA: TGTGCCAGCAGCGTACGGACAGGGGGTGGCTACACCTTC
J: TRBJ2-7; V: TRBV19; size: -; length: 14; D: -; CDR3: CASSKSSEFYEQYF; DNA: TGTGCCAGTAGTAAGTCTAGCGAGTTCTACGAGCAGTACTTC
J: TRBJ2-7; V: TRBV27; size: -; length: 14; D: -; CDR3: CASSLSFQGSEQYF; DNA: TGTGCCAGCAGTTTATCGTTTCAGGGTTCCGAGCAGTACTTC
J: TRBJ2-5; V: TRBV7-2; size: -; length: 16; D: TRBD2; CDR3: CASSRRTSGGGETQYF; DNA: TGTGCCAGCAGCCGTAGGACTAGCGGGGGCGGAGAGACCCAGTACTTC
J: TRBJ2-2; V: TRBV6-1; size: -; length: 16; D: -; CDR3: CASSGRVGTSTGELFF; DNA: TGTGCCAGCAGTGGAAGAGTTGGGACTTCCACCGGGGAGCTGTTTTTT
J: TRBJ2-2; V: TRBV5-1; size: -; length: 14; D: TRBD1; CDR3: CASSLGQWTGELFF; DNA: TGCGCCAGCAGCCTGGGACAGTGGACCGGGGAGCTGTTTTTT
J: TRBJ2-1; V: TRBV28; size: -; length: 14; D: -; CDR3: CASGSGGYNNEQFF; DNA: TGTGCCAGTGGGTCAGGGGGGTACAACAATGAGCAGTTCTTC
J: TRBJ1-2; V: TRBV18; size: -; length: 14; D: -; CDR3: CASSPGHTSNGYTF; DNA: TGTGCCAGCTCACCGGGACATACCTCCAATGGCTACACCTTC
J: TRBJ2-7; V: TRBV28; size: -; length: 13; D: -; CDR3: CASSFGGGPGANF; DNA: TGTGCCAGCAGTTTTGGCGGGGGTCCGGGGGCGAACTTC
J: TRBJ1-1; V: TRBV6-6; size: once; length: 13; D: -; CDR3: CASKNLVDAEAFF; DNA: TGTGCCAGCAAGAACTTGGTTGATGCTGAAGCTTTCTTT
J: TRBJ2-7; V: TRBV6-1; size: -; length: 15; D: TRBD2; CDR3: CASSPPTSGAYEQYF; DNA: TGTGCCAGCAGTCCACCTACTAGCGGCGCCTACGAGCAGTACTTC
J: TRBJ2-1; V: TRBV6-4; size: -; length: 15; D: TRBD2; CDR3: CASSPPGGEYNEQFF; DNA: TGTGCCAGCAGTCCTCCGGGAGGGGAGTACAATGAGCAGTTCTTC
J: TRBJ2-3; V: TRBV5-1; size: -; length: 15; D: TRBD1; CDR3: CASSDPGTGGDTQYF; DNA: TGCGCCAGCAGCGACCCCGGGACAGGGGGAGATACGCAGTATTTT
J: TRBJ2-4; V: TRBV25-1; size: -; length: 14; D: -; CDR3: CASSEGISDDIQYF; DNA: TGTGCCAGCAGTGAGGGCATCTCAGACGACATTCAGTACTTC
J: TRBJ2-7; V: TRBV19; size: -; length: 11; D: -; CDR3: CASSSSYEQYF; DNA: TGTGCCAGTAGCTCCTCCTACGAGCAGTACTTC
J: TRBJ2-3; V: TRBV7-9; size: -; length: 12; D: -; CDR3: CASSPLSDTQYF; DNA: TGTGCCAGCAGCCCTTTATCAGATACGCAGTATTTT
J: TRBJ2-7; V: TRBV14; size: -; length: 13; D: -; CDR3: CASSLRPQGWQYF; DNA: TGTGCCAGCAGCCTAAGGCCCCAGGGTTGGCAGTACTTC
J: TRBJ2-2; V: TRBV4-1; size: few; length: 16; D: TRBD1; CDR3: CASSQVDRGGTGELFF; DNA: TGCGCCAGCAGCCAAGTTGACAGGGGAGGCACCGGGGAGCTGTTTTTT
J: TRBJ2-1; V: TRBV7-2; size: -; length: 14; D: TRBD2; CDR3: CASSLTSGSYEQFF; DNA: TGTGCCAGCAGCTTGACTAGCGGGAGTTATGAGCAGTTCTTC
J: TRBJ2-7; V: TRBV5-6; size: -; length: 12; D: -; CDR3: CASSLAAYEQYF; DNA: TGTGCCAGCAGCTTGGCCGCCTACGAGCAGTACTTC
J: TRBJ2-7; V: TRBV5-6; size: -; length: 14; D: -; CDR3: CASSFGRPAYEQYF; DNA: TGTGCCAGCAGCTTTGGGAGACCCGCCTACGAGCAGTACTTC
J: TRBJ1-2; V: TRBV5-1; size: -; length: 14; D: TRBD1; CDR3: CASSPGQGAGGYTF; DNA: TGCGCCAGCAGCCCCGGACAGGGGGCGGGAGGCTACACCTTC
J: TRBJ2-3; V: TRBV13; size: -; length: 17; D: -; CDR3: CASSYLLAMDGADTQYF; DNA: TGTGCCAGCAGCTATCTCCTAGCGATGGATGGGGCAGATACGCAGTATTTT
J: TRBJ2-3; V: TRBV9; size: -; length: 16; D: -; CDR3: CASSVGYSGITDTQYF; DNA: TGTGCCAGCAGCGTAGGGTATAGCGGAATCACAGATACGCAGTATTTT
J: TRBJ2-2; V: TRBV5-1; size: -; length: 18; D: TRBD2; CDR3: CASSSEDGTSGTTGELFF; DNA: TGCGCCAGCAGCTCAGAAGACGGGACTAGCGGTACCACCGGGGAGCTGTTTTTT
J: TRBJ2-7; V: TRBV5-5; size: few; length: 14; D: TRBD1; CDR3: CASSVTGTAYEQYF; DNA: TGTGCCAGCAGCGTTACCGGGACAGCCTACGAGCAGTACTTC
J: TRBJ2-1; V: TRBV4-1; size: -; length: 20; D: TRBD2; CDR3: CASSQDRLLAGGQGYNEQFF; DNA: TGCGCCAGCAGCCAAGACCGGTTACTAGCGGGGGGGCAAGGGTACAATGAGCAGTTCTTC
J: TRBJ2-1; V: TRBV28; size: -; length: 13; D: -; CDR3: CASSRGSYNEQFF; DNA: TGTGCCAGCAGTCGGGGGTCCTACAATGAGCAGTTCTTC
J: TRBJ2-1; V: TRBV5-5; size: -; length: 12; D: -; CDR3: CASSWSVNEQFF; DNA: TGTGCCAGCAGCTGGAGTGTAAATGAGCAGTTCTTC
J: TRBJ1-4; V: TRBV18; size: -; length: 13; D: -; CDR3: CASSRGQNEKLFF; DNA: TGTGCCAGCTCCCGCGGTCAGAATGAAAAACTGTTTTTT
J: TRBJ2-7; V: TRBV9; size: -; length: 15; D: -; CDR3: CASSVGGGGSYEQYF; DNA: TGTGCCAGCAGCGTAGGGGGTGGGGGGAGCTACGAGCAGTACTTC
J: TRBJ2-6; V: TRBV5-1; size: -; length: 16; D: -; CDR3: CASSLFQGSGANVLTF; DNA: TGCGCCAGCAGCTTGTTCCAGGGCTCTGGGGCCAACGTCCTGACTTTC
J: TRBJ2-1; V: TRBV11-3; size: -; length: 15; D: TRBD2; CDR3: CASSRTSGRADEQFF; DNA: TGTGCCAGCAGCCGGACTAGCGGGAGGGCCGATGAGCAGTTCTTC
J: TRBJ1-4; V: TRBV18; size: -; length: 14; D: TRBD1; CDR3: CASSRDRGPEKLFF; DNA: TGTGCCAGCTCACGGGACAGGGGGCCTGAAAAACTGTTTTTT
J: TRBJ1-6; V: TRBV9; size: -; length: 16; D: -; CDR3: CASSPEGQAYNSPLHF; DNA: TGTGCCAGCAGCCCGGAGGGCCAGGCGTATAATTCACCCCTCCACTTT
J: TRBJ2-7; V: TRBV5-1; size: once; length: 15; D: TRBD1; CDR3: CASSLGPGQGSEQYF; DNA: TGCGCCAGCAGCTTAGGGCCGGGACAGGGGAGCGAGCAGTACTTC
J: TRBJ1-5; V: TRBV30; size: -; length: 13; D: -; CDR3: CAWSVRGRGPQHF; DNA: TGTGCCTGGAGTGTACGGGGTCGCGGGCCCCAGCATTTT
J: TRBJ2-7; V: TRBV6-5; size: few; length: 13; D: -; CDR3: CASTWGRYSEQYF; DNA: TGTGCCAGCACCTGGGGGCGATATTCCGAGCAGTACTTC
J: TRBJ1-4; V: TRBV15; size: few; length: 13; D: -; CDR3: CATSRDTGEKLFF; DNA: TGTGCCACCAGCAGAGATACCGGTGAAAAACTGTTTTTT
J: TRBJ2-7; V: TRBV27; size: -; length: 14; D: -; CDR3: CASSEESYAYEQYF; DNA: TGTGCCAGCAGCGAAGAGTCTTACGCCTACGAGCAGTACTTC
J: TRBJ1-5; V: TRBV28; size: -; length: 16; D: TRBD1; CDR3: CASAGTGSYSNQPQHF; DNA: TGTGCCAGTGCGGGGACAGGGTCGTATAGCAATCAGCCCCAGCATTTT
J: TRBJ2-2; V: TRBV7-9; size: -; length: 15; D: -; CDR3: CASSLAGANTGELFF; DNA: TGTGCCAGCAGCTTAGCCGGGGCGAACACCGGGGAGCTGTTTTTT
J: TRBJ1-2; V: TRBV5-1; size: -; length: 15; D: TRBD1; CDR3: CASSLGQGARYGYTF; DNA: TGCGCCAGCAGCTTGGGACAGGGGGCACGTTATGGCTACACCTTC
J: TRBJ2-7; V: TRBV5-1; size: -; length: 17; D: TRBD2; CDR3: CASSFGLAGGTAYEQYF; DNA: TGCGCCAGCAGCTTCGGACTAGCGGGGGGAACGGCCTACGAGCAGTACTTC
J: TRBJ1-1; V: TRBV11-2; size: -; length: 13; D: -; CDR3: CASTLLRNTEAFF; DNA: TGTGCCAGCACCTTGCTTAGGAACACTGAAGCTTTCTTT
J: TRBJ1-2; V: TRBV28; size: -; length: 12; D: -; CDR3: CASSSATGGYTF; DNA: TGTGCCAGCAGTTCGGCGACAGGCGGCTACACCTTC
J: TRBJ2-3; V: TRBV19; size: -; length: 14; D: -; CDR3: CASSLTSSTDTQYF; DNA: TGTGCCAGTAGTCTGACATCAAGCACAGATACGCAGTATTTT
J: TRBJ2-5; V: TRBV7-9; size: -; length: 16; D: TRBD1; CDR3: CASSTWDRGPGETQYF; DNA: TGTGCCAGCAGCACCTGGGACAGGGGGCCGGGAGAGACCCAGTACTTC
J: TRBJ1-5; V: TRBV7-2; size: -; length: 13; D: -; CDR3: CASSLYRNQPQHF; DNA: TGTGCCAGCAGCTTATACAGGAATCAGCCCCAGCATTTT
J: TRBJ1-1; V: TRBV18; size: few; length: 14; D: -; CDR3: CASSPSGGSTEAFF; DNA: TGTGCCAGCTCACCATCGGGGGGAAGCACTGAAGCTTTCTTT
J: TRBJ2-7; V: TRBV27; size: -; length: 13; D: -; CDR3: CASSYSGGYEQYF; DNA: TGTGCCAGCTCTTATAGCGGAGGCTACGAGCAGTACTTC
J: TRBJ1-5; V: TRBV30; size: -; length: 13; D: -; CDR3: CAWSVGGDQPQHF; DNA: TGTGCCTGGAGTGTGGGCGGGGATCAGCCCCAGCATTTT